Presented here are 17 T cell receptor beta chains from one specimen sequenced in a study of T-cell memory formation after mild COVID-19. In TCRdb, the 5' RACE reads were re-called with MiXCR into one record per CDR3 protein. The sample yields about 560,000 distinct CDR3 sequences, roughly a fifth seen once. The source material was PBMCs or a T cell subset sorted from them (not recorded which). The source is an adult woman who had mild COVID-19 (a few samples of this study predate the infection). Cell type and time point are not known.

This clonotype came up a few times. J is TRBJ2-2 and V is TRBV3-1, with unresolved D. Germline values: CDR1 LGHDT, CDR2 YNNKEL (reference sequence). The CDR3 extends over 16 amino acids. V dropped 4 bases and J dropped 5 bases, with 17 bases sitting between them. The CDR3 loop reads CASSPPGLVGTGELFF. The CDR3 DNA sequence: TGTGCCAGCAGCCCGCCGGGCCTCGTCGGGACCGGGGAGCTGTTTTTT.

The chain combines TRBV9 with TRBJ2-1; TRBD2 is a possible D gene (5 bases). There are 14 residues in the CDR3. Germline lookup yields CDR1 SGDLS and CDR2 YYNGEE. Deletions cut 10 bases from V and 0 bases from J, with 14 bases between. CDR3 DNA sequence: TGTGCCTCAGCTAGAGGGAGCTCCTACAATGAGCAGTTCTTC. This sequence encodes CASARGSSYNEQFF.

The rearrangement uses TRBV5-1 and TRBJ1-1; 8 bases align to TRBD1. The CDR3 consists of 13 residues. The J segment lost 4 bases and the V segment lost 3 bases, leaving 2 bases of the junction unmatched. Looked up from germline, CDR1 is SGHRS and CDR2 is YFSETQ. The CDR3 coding sequence is TGCGCCAGCAGCTGGACAGGGCTCACTGAAGCTTTCTTT. This translates into CASSWTGLTEAFF. Full variable domain (remainder filled in from reference TRBV5-1 and TRBJ1-1): KAGVTQTPRYLIKTRGQQVTLSCSPISGHRSVSWYQQTPGQGLQFLFEYFSETQRNKGNFPGRFSGRQFSNSRSEMNVSTLELGDSALYLCASSWTGLTEAFFGQGTRLTVV.

The rearrangement uses TRBV3-1 and TRBJ2-7; 8 bases are shared with TRBD2. Germline V lookup: CDR1 LGHDT, CDR2 YNNKEL (reference sequence). J gave up 4 bases and V 3 bases, and 11 bases lay outside the gene matches. The CDR3 loop spans 16 amino acids. The CDR3 protein is CASSHQRGSSPYEQYF. The CDR3 DNA follows: TGTGCCAGCAGCCACCAGCGGGGGTCCTCGCCTTACGAGCAGTACTTC.

The chain joins TRBV7-2 to TRBJ1-2; 8 bases map to TRBD1. Germline-derived CDR1 and CDR2 are SGHTA and FQGNSA. The trim removed 3 bases at V and 8 bases at J, leaving 23 bases unmatched. This CDR3 region has 19 residues. This CDR3 is CASSFYNPGQAPGGEGYTF. The CDR3 DNA reads as TGTGCCAGCAGCTTCTATAACCCGGGACAGGCCCCTGGAGGGGAAGGCTACACCTTC.

This clonotype has a handful of counts. The chain combines TRBV9 with TRBJ2-1, with unresolved D. Germline V gene sequence: CDR1 SGDLS, CDR2 YYNGEE. Trimming removed 0 bases from V and 4 bases from J, with 5 bases in between. This CDR3 is built from 13 residues. The CDR3 loop is CASSVGAYNEQFF. The CDR3 nucleotides read TGTGCCAGCAGCGTAGGGGCATACAATGAGCAGTTCTTC.

V and J are TRBV7-2 and TRBJ1-4, with 8 bases that match TRBD1. The germline CDR1 and CDR2 sequences are SGHTA and FQGNSA. Trimming took 2 bases from V and 5 from J; bases not matched to a gene: 10. This CDR3 spans 17 amino acids. CDR3 loop: CASSLIGGTGGNEKLFF. The CDR3 DNA reads as TGTGCCAGCAGCTTAATAGGCGGGACAGGAGGAAATGAAAAACTGTTTTTT.

This clonotype was found a few times. The rearrangement uses TRBV12-3 or TRBV12-4 and TRBJ1-2; D gene ambiguous. The ends were cut back, 7 bases at V and 4 bases at J, with 13 bases in the middle. The CDR3 extends over 13 amino acids. CDR3 residues: CASTAESRYGYTF. For the CDR3, the DNA is TGTGCCAGCACAGCGGAGTCCCGCTATGGCTACACCTTC.

CDR3 sequence reads: CASRLDHTWTTEAFF. The CDR3 region has the DNA TGTGCCAGCCGTCTCGACCATACATGGACCACTGAAGCTTTCTTT. The chain couples TRBV18 to TRBJ1-1; D gene ambiguous. Germline-derived CDR1 and CDR2 are KGHSH and LQKENI. V lost 8 bases and J 4 bases, leaving 20 bases between the germline ends. The CDR3 length is 15 residues. Drawing the rest from reference TRBV18 and TRBJ1-1, the complete variable domain is NAGVMQNPRHLVRRRGQEARLRCSPMKGHSHVYWYRQLPEEGLKFMVYLQKENIIDESGMPKERFSAEFPKEGPSILRIQQVVRGDSAAYFCASRLDHTWTTEAFFGQGTRLTVV.

A few counts support this clonotype. The J gene is TRBJ2-5, the V gene TRBV4-3; the D is unclear. Looked up from germline, CDR1 is LGHNA and CDR2 is YSLEER. The CDR3 totals 16 residues. V dropped 2 bases and J dropped 0 bases, with 13 bases sitting between them. The CDR3 region is CASSQSPRAHQETQYF. In DNA, the CDR3 is TGCGCCAGCAGCCAATCGCCTAGGGCCCACCAAGAGACCCAGTACTTC.

The rearrangement links TRBV27 to TRBJ2-7; TRBD2 aligns across 12 bases. CDR1 is MNHEY, CDR2 SMNVEV, per germline (reference sequence). V lost 4 bases to trimming and J lost 3 bases; unmatched junction nucleotides: 4. CDR3 length: 15 residues. CDR3 coding DNA: TGTGCCAGCAGTTCACCGGGACTAGCGGGCTACGAGCAGTACTTC. This gives the protein CASSSPGLAGYEQYF.

The chain uses TRBV11-2 and TRBJ2-1; tentatively, D is TRBD1 or TRBD2 (6 bases each). The germline CDR1 and CDR2 sequences are SGHAT and FQNNGV. This CDR3 is built from 16 residues. Trimming shortened V by 5 bases and J by 4 bases, and 18 bases separated the two germline ends. CDR3 bases: TGTGCCAGCAGCCCAAGGGAAGGGGGAGGTTACAATGAGCAGTTCTTC. It translates to CASSPREGGGYNEQFF.

V is TRBV7-8 and J is TRBJ2-7; the match to TRBD2 covers 7 bases. The V gene's germline CDR1 is SGHVS and CDR2 FQNEAQ. J was trimmed by 3 bases and V by 0 bases; bases with no gene match: 11. The CDR3 has 17 amino acids. CDR3: CASSLAFQAGSVYEQYF. The CDR3 nucleotides read TGTGCCAGCAGCTTAGCCTTCCAAGCGGGAAGCGTCTACGAGCAGTACTTC. Using reference TRBV7-8 and TRBJ2-7 for the parts outside the CDR3, the full variable domain is GAGVSQSPRYKVAKRGQDVALRCDPISGHVSLFWYQQALGQGPEFLTYFQNEAQLDKSGLPSDRFFAERPEGSVSTLKIQRTQQEDSAVYLCASSLAFQAGSVYEQYFGPGTRLTVT.

The rearrangement uses TRBV27 and TRBJ1-1; TRBD1 aligns across 10 bases. Unmatched junction bases numbered 8, after V lost 4 bases and J lost 6 bases. The germline V gene has CDR1 MNHEY and CDR2 SMNVEV (reference sequence). The CDR3 contains 15 residues. CDR3 bases: TGTGCCAGCAGTTCCTGGACAGGGGGGATCTCTGAAGCTTTCTTT. It yields the protein CASSSWTGGISEAFF.

This clonotype was counted only a few times. This chain connects TRBV5-6 to TRBJ2-1; D remains ambiguous. Trimming left V 2 bases short and J 6 bases short, with 6 bases between. The CDR3 runs to 12 residues. Germline V gene data show CDR1 as SGHDT and CDR2 as YYEEEE. CDR3 sequence: CASSFHGNEQFF. CDR3 in DNA: TGTGCCAGCAGCTTTCATGGCAATGAGCAGTTCTTC.

The genes are TRBV7-2 and TRBJ1-1, with TRBD1 identical over 9 bases. J lost 0 bases, V lost 0 bases, and 2 bases had no gene match. Germline values: CDR1 SGHTA, CDR2 FQGNSA. The CDR3 loop spans 16 amino acids. CDR3: CASSLAGTGLNTEAFF. In DNA, the CDR3 is TGTGCCAGCAGCTTAGCCGGGACAGGGCTGAACACTGAAGCTTTCTTT.

The chain uses TRBV24-1 and TRBJ2-3; 11 bases align to TRBD2. Looked up from germline, CDR1 is KGHDR and CDR2 is SFDVKD. The V and J ends lost 10 bases and 4 bases, in that order; junction bases with no gene match: 12. There are 16 residues in the CDR3. The CDR3 coding sequence is TGTGCCACGAAGGCGTCTAGCGGGGGGTACGCAGATACGCAGTATTTT. It translates to CATKASSGGYADTQYF.